What follows are 25 T cell receptor beta chains derived from one specimen sequenced in a study of shared clonotypes between healthy human individuals. TCRdb's copy holds only in-frame clones and misses some; the assay was immunoSEQ multiplex PCR. The table has approximately 110,000 clones, more than 65% seen once. The sample was memory CD8+ T cells sorted from blood. Subset indicated: CD45RO+ cells pooled with CCR7-negative TemRA cells. These receptors originate from a woman in her twenties or thirties in good health.

V is TRBV7-8 and J is TRBJ2-3; 10 bases fit TRBD2. J was trimmed by 3 bases and V by 5 bases; bases with no gene match: 8. The CDR3 covers 16 residues. The germline CDR1 and CDR2 sequences are SGHVS and FQNEAQ. CDR3 region: CASSAPPGLATDTQYF. The CDR3 nucleotides are TGTGCCAGCAGCGCCCCTCCGGGACTAGCGACAGATACGCAGTATTTT.

The CDR3 loop reads CASSQVPGSPLHF. The CDR3 DNA reads as TGTGCCAGCAGCCAAGTTCCGGGGTCACCCCTCCACTTT. The V call is TRBV14, the J call TRBJ1-6; the D is unclear. The CDR3 sequence is 13 residues long. Germline V gives CDR1 SGHDN, CDR2 FVKESK. With 1 base removed from V and 10 bases from J, the gap between germline ends came to 8 bases.

This clone is termed medium-sized. J is TRBJ2-3 and V is TRBV6-6; 7 bases are a match to TRBD2. Germline-derived CDR1 and CDR2 are MNHNY and SVGAGI (reference sequence). The CDR3 has 13 amino acids. V lost 8 bases and J lost 2; bases outside the gene matches: 4. Here the CDR3 reads CASRGTITDTQYF. In DNA form, the CDR3 reads TGTGCCAGCCGCGGGACTATCACAGATACGCAGTATTTT.

The chain joins TRBV28 to TRBJ1-2; D is ambiguous. V was clipped by 3 bases and J by 0 bases, with 8 bases between them. The CDR3 contains 14 residues. Germline-derived CDR1 and CDR2 are MDHEN and SYDVKM. CDR3 sequence: CASSFQPSNYGYTF. The CDR3 DNA is TGTGCCAGCAGTTTTCAGCCTTCTAACTATGGCTACACCTTC.

V usage is TRBV30 and J usage is TRBJ1-1; unclear D gene. This CDR3 spans 13 amino acids. Germline V gene lookup returns CDR1 GTSNPN and CDR2 SVGIG (reference sequence). The V end lost 2 bases, the J end lost 3 bases, and 10 bases lay between the germline ends. This CDR3 reads CAWSSGGDTEAFF. The CDR3 nucleotides are TGTGCCTGGAGTTCAGGCGGGGACACTGAAGCTTTCTTT.

This clone showed up just a few times. The V call is TRBV6-4, the J call TRBJ2-3, with TRBD2 identical over 12 bases. Germline CDR1 reads MRHNA; CDR2 reads SNTAGT. Losses at the gene ends were 3 bases for V and 4 bases for J; bases not matched to a gene: 2. The CDR3 spans 15 residues. The CDR3 region has the DNA TGTGCCAGCAGTGAGAGACTAGCGGGAGCAGATACGCAGTATTTT. Translated: CASSERLAGADTQYF.

This clone was observed a few times. This chain joins TRBV7-9 and TRBJ1-1; a possible D gene is TRBD1 (5 bases). CDR1 is SEHNR, CDR2 FQNEAQ, per germline (reference sequence). Trimming removed 5 bases from V and 4 bases from J, with 14 bases in between. This CDR3 has 14 amino acids. The CDR3 coding sequence is TGTGCCAGCAGCCAAGGGGACGAGAGCACTGAAGCTTTCTTT. Protein: CASSQGDESTEAFF.

This chain links TRBV6-5 with TRBJ2-3; D might be TRBD1 or TRBD2, each matching 5 bases. The CDR3 runs 15 residues. Per germline, CDR1 MNHEY and CDR2 SVGAGI. V was clipped by 6 bases and J by 0 bases, with 13 bases between them. The CDR3, as DNA: TGTGCCAGCAGGTCCGGGACCCGTAGCACAGATACGCAGTATTTT. This encodes CASRSGTRSTDTQYF.

The V and J genes are TRBV2 and TRBJ1-3, with D hard to call. From germline, CDR1 is SNHLY and CDR2 FYNNEI. The CDR3 length is 14 residues. Deletions cut 7 bases from V and 0 bases from J, with 10 bases between. The CDR3: CASNSGLSGNTIYF. Written as DNA, the CDR3 is TGTGCCAGCAACTCAGGCCTCTCTGGAAACACCATATATTTT.

This clone has only a few counts. This chain connects TRBV11-2 to TRBJ1-2; TRBD1 is a possible D gene (6 bases). Trimming shortened V by 1 base and J by 11 bases, and 14 bases separated the two germline ends. Germline CDR1 and CDR2: SGHAT and FQNNGV. There are 13 residues in the CDR3. This CDR3 is CASSLGTGSNYTF. CDR3 coding DNA: TGTGCCAGCAGCTTAGGTACAGGGAGCAATTACACCTTC.

This chain joins TRBV27 and TRBJ2-1; TRBD1 matches at 12 bases. V was pared by 5 bases and J by 11 bases, with 7 bases of the junction left unmatched. CDR1 is MNHEY and CDR2 is SMNVEV in the germline V gene (reference sequence). This CDR3 contains 14 residues. Here the CDR3 DNA reads TGTGCCAGCAGTCTCGGGACAGGGGGCCAAAAGCAGTTCTTC. Protein sequence: CASSLGTGGQKQFF.

Only a few counts were recorded for this clone. The chain is built from TRBV7-7 and TRBJ2-1; no reliable D call. Germline values: CDR1 SSHAT, CDR2 FNYEAQ (reference sequence). Trimming removed 4 bases at V and 0 bases at J, with 10 bases between. This CDR3 spans 15 amino acids. CDR3 in amino acids: CASSSAGSSYNEQFF. The DNA of the CDR3 is TGTGCCAGCAGCTCGGCCGGTAGCTCCTACAATGAGCAGTTCTTC.

V is TRBV29-1 and J is TRBJ2-7; TRBD2 aligns across 9 bases. V was pared by 4 bases and J by 4 bases, with 2 bases of the junction left unmatched. Germline CDR1 reads SQVTM; CDR2 reads ANQGSEA. The CDR3 is made up of 12 amino acids. The CDR3 reads CSVATSGYEQYF. CDR3 nucleotides: TGCAGCGTTGCCACTAGCGGGTACGAGCAGTACTTC.

The CDR3 nucleotides are TGTGCCAGCAGCCGCGGGCAGGGCGGAGAGACCCAGTACTTC. Protein product: CASSRGQGGETQYF. The chain is built from TRBV5-8 and TRBJ2-5; either TRBD1 or TRBD2 may supply D (5 bases each). Trimming removed 4 bases from V and 4 bases from J, with 14 bases in between. Germline V gene sequence: CDR1 SGHTS, CDR2 YDEGEE. The CDR3 contains 14 residues.

This clone was counted many times. J is TRBJ1-1 and V is TRBV9; 8 bases fit TRBD1. This CDR3 comprises 16 residues. V shed 3 bases and J 0 bases; nucleotides not matched to a gene: 7. CDR1 and CDR2 (germline): SGDLS, YYNGEE. In DNA form, the CDR3 reads TGTGCCAGCAGCGCTGGACAGGGTTTCATGAACACTGAAGCTTTCTTT. This translates into CASSAGQGFMNTEAFF.

A remark on this clone: The sample carries other DNA sequences with the same CDR3. V and J are TRBV4-2 and TRBJ2-7; 7 bases agree with TRBD2. Germline trimming cut 1 base from V and 4 bases from J; bases unmatched to any gene: 7. Germline V gene sequence: CDR1 LGHNA, CDR2 YNFKEQ. The CDR3 spans 15 residues. The CDR3, as DNA: TGTGCCAGCAGCCAAGGTCTAGCGGAGACTTACGAGCAGTACTTC. Amino acid sequence: CASSQGLAETYEQYF.

The rearrangement links TRBV27 to TRBJ1-5; 9 bases map to TRBD1. Germline assignment: CDR1 MNHEY and CDR2 SMNVEV (reference sequence). V lost 2 bases, J lost 11 bases, and 10 bases stayed unmatched. This CDR3 region has 15 residues. CDR3 DNA sequence: TGTGCCAGCAGTTTAGGGACAGGGAGGGCTTCTGCCCAGCATTTT. As protein: CASSLGTGRASAQHF.

This CDR3 reads CASSSRPLWVGNTIYF. The CDR3 DNA sequence: TGTGCCAGCAGCTCGCGCCCCCTATGGGTTGGAAACACCATATATTTT. This sequence joins TRBV11-2 and TRBJ1-3, with unresolved D. The germline V gene encodes CDR1 SGHAT and CDR2 FQNNGV. Trimming removed 4 bases from V and 3 bases from J, with 16 bases in between. This CDR3 spans 16 amino acids.

This chain uses TRBV4-1 with TRBJ2-7; 8 bases fit TRBD1. Germline-derived CDR1 and CDR2 are MGHRA and YSYEKL. Unmatched junction bases numbered 8, after V lost 2 bases and J lost 2 bases. The CDR3 spans 16 residues. The CDR3 loop reads CASSQYDRGRPYEQYF. The CDR3, as DNA: TGCGCCAGCAGCCAATACGACAGGGGCCGGCCCTACGAGCAGTACTTC.

J is TRBJ1-1 and V is TRBV19; D unclear. The CDR3 spans 13 residues. Germline CDR1 is LNHDA and CDR2 is SQIVND (reference sequence). V shed 3 bases and J shed 2 bases, with 7 bases lying between them. CDR3 loop: CASSIPLNTEAFF. CDR3 in DNA: TGTGCCAGTAGTATCCCACTTAACACTGAAGCTTTCTTT.

This clone appeared many times. This chain uses TRBV15 with TRBJ2-6; D possibly corresponds to TRBD1 (6 bases). The length of the CDR3 is 16 residues. Germline V gene lookup returns CDR1 LNHNV and CDR2 YYDKDF (reference sequence). Trimming pared 4 bases from V and 4 bases from J, leaving 14 bases between. In DNA form, the CDR3 reads TGTGCCACCAGCACGATCAGGGGTTCGGGGGCCAACGTCCTGACTTTC. It encodes CATSTIRGSGANVLTF.

This clone was picked up a small number of times. This chain connects TRBV6-1 to TRBJ2-7; D is unresolved. The CDR3 is made up of 14 amino acids. With 3 bases removed from V and 7 bases from J, the gap between germline ends came to 16 bases. CDR1 is MNHNS, CDR2 SASEGT, per germline. CDR3 sequence reads: CASSDGPESREQYF. CDR3 DNA: TGTGCCAGCAGTGATGGCCCAGAGTCTAGGGAGCAGTACTTC.

CDR3 sequence reads: CASSPNTGELFF. In DNA, the CDR3 is TGTGCCAGCAGCCCTAACACCGGGGAGCTGTTTTTT. The genes are TRBV16 and TRBJ2-2, with D hard to call. The CDR3 has 12 residues. Trimming cost V 4 bases and J 2 bases, with 2 bases left between them. Germline loops: CDR1 KGHSY, CDR2 FQNENV.

The DNA of the CDR3 is TGCGCCAGCAGCCCCTGGAGGGATACGCAGTATTTT. Protein: CASSPWRDTQYF. The chain carries TRBV5-1 and TRBJ2-3; a possible D gene is TRBD2 (5 bases). Germline V lookup: CDR1 SGHRS, CDR2 YFSETQ. The CDR3 has 12 amino acids. Trimming left V 4 bases short and J 6 bases short, with 9 bases between. The full variable domain, rest sourced from reference TRBV5-1 and TRBJ2-3, is KAGVTQTPRYLIKTRGQQVTLSCSPISGHRSVSWYQQTPGQGLQFLFEYFSETQRNKGNFPGRFSGRQFSNSRSEMNVSTLELGDSALYLCASSPWRDTQYFGPGTRLTVL.

The chain's CDR3 is CATSRDRRALQAMNTEAFF. CDR3 DNA sequence: TGTGCCACCAGCAGAGATCGGAGAGCCTTACAAGCCATGAACACTGAAGCTTTCTTT. The V call is TRBV15, the J call TRBJ1-1; D unclear. Germline V lookup: CDR1 LNHNV, CDR2 YYDKDF (reference sequence). Trimming left V 0 bases short and J 0 bases short, with 20 bases between. The CDR3 is 19 amino acids. The full variable domain, completed using reference TRBV15 and TRBJ1-1, is DAMVIQNPRYQVTQFGKPVTLSCSQTLNHNVMYWYQQKSSQAPKLLFHYYDKDFNNEADTPDNFQSRRPNTSFCFLDIRSPGLGDTAMYLCATSRDRRALQAMNTEAFFGQGTRLTVV.